One and the same sample provided the 17 T cell receptor beta chains below, sequenced in a study of neurological immune-mediated disorders. TCRdb reprocessed the 5' RACE reads with MiXCR, giving one entry per CDR3 protein. The top ten clones hold 5% to 6% of a sample with about 19,000 distinct CDR3 sequences, about 2.5% of them seen once. Sequencing was performed on PBMCs. Source of these receptors: a woman aged 18-30 years with multiple sclerosis.

Ten or more counts support this clonotype. J is TRBJ2-7 and V is TRBV20-1, with TRBD2 identical over 13 bases. Germline-derived CDR1 and CDR2 are DFQATT and SNEGSKA (reference sequence). V was pared by 6 bases and J by 4 bases, with 6 bases of the junction left unmatched. CDR3 length: 14 residues. The CDR3 bases are TGCAGTGCAAAGACTAGCGGGGGGCCATACGAGCAGTACTTC. Translation: CSAKTSGGPYEQYF.

This clonotype was seen ten or more times. This chain connects TRBV27 to TRBJ1-2; D ambiguous. The CDR3 sequence is 17 residues long. Germline CDR1 and CDR2: MNHEY and SMNVEV (reference sequence). V was trimmed by 0 bases and J by 0 bases, leaving 14 bases between them. The CDR3 here is CASSLSGEPYANYGYTF. The CDR3 region has the DNA TGTGCCAGCAGTTTATCGGGAGAACCCTACGCTAACTATGGCTACACCTTC.

This clonotype was seen ten or more times. The gene calls are TRBV25-1 and TRBJ1-1; TRBD1 is a possible D gene (6 bases). Germline CDR1 and CDR2: MGHDK and SYGVNS. Trimming cost V 3 bases and J 3 bases, with 11 bases left between them. The length of the CDR3 is 14 residues. CDR3 coding DNA: TGTGCCAGCAGTGACCTAGGACAGTACACTGAAGCTTTCTTT. This sequence encodes CASSDLGQYTEAFF.

This clonotype was picked up many times. The chain links TRBV14 to TRBJ1-4; the D gene is possibly TRBD1 (5 bases). Between the trimmed V and J ends, which lost 3 bases and 5 bases, there was a span of 16 bases. The CDR3 has 16 residues. CDR1 is SGHDN, CDR2 FVKESK, per germline. CDR3 region: CASSHHTGQGNEKLFF. The CDR3 DNA is TGTGCCAGCAGCCATCACACGGGGCAGGGAAATGAAAAACTGTTTTTT.

This clonotype was recorded at least ten times. The chain combines TRBV20-1 with TRBJ1-1; D ambiguous. CDR3 size: 13 residues. Germline lookup yields CDR1 DFQATT and CDR2 SNEGSKA (reference sequence). The V gene lost 2 bases and the J gene lost 3 bases, with 10 bases spanning the gap. The DNA for the CDR3 is TGCAGTGCTAGATCGGGTCCTTACACTGAAGCTTTCTTT. As protein: CSARSGPYTEAFF.

This clonotype has a count of ten or more. The chain's CDR3 is CSAHREIYNEQFF. The CDR3 DNA is TGCAGTGCCCACCGGGAGATCTACAATGAGCAGTTCTTC. This rearrangement joins TRBV20-1 to TRBJ2-1; tentative D call: TRBD2 (6 bases). V dropped 6 bases and J dropped 3 bases, with 12 bases sitting between them. The CDR3 runs to 13 residues. The V gene's germline CDR1 is DFQATT and CDR2 SNEGSKA (reference sequence).

This clonotype was seen many times. The chain is built from TRBV5-6 and TRBJ2-7, with D maybe TRBD1 (6 bases). V lost 2 bases, J lost 3 bases, and 12 bases lay in between. The CDR3 has 14 residues. In germline, CDR1 is SGHDT, CDR2 YYEEEE. The chain's CDR3 is CASSLLGAGYEQYV. The CDR3 DNA follows: TGTGCCAGCAGCTTATTGGGGGCCGGCTACGAGCAGTACGTC.

This clonotype was observed many times. The rearrangement links TRBV11-3 to TRBJ1-1, with D hard to call. The CDR3 length is 15 residues. Trimming left V 3 bases short and J 0 bases short, with 11 bases between. Germline assignment: CDR1 SGHNT and CDR2 YENEEA. The CDR3 reads CASSFHQPMNTEAFF. The CDR3 DNA is TGTGCCAGCAGCTTTCATCAACCTATGAACACTGAAGCTTTCTTT.

Many counts were recorded for this clonotype. The V gene is TRBV20-1, the J gene TRBJ2-5, with D hard to call. The CDR3 contains 13 residues. CDR1 is DFQATT, CDR2 SNEGSKA, per germline (reference sequence). With 2 bases removed from V and 1 base from J, the gap between germline ends came to 8 bases. CDR3 in amino acids: CSARRHSQETQYF. The DNA for the CDR3 is TGCAGTGCTAGAAGGCACAGCCAAGAGACCCAGTACTTC.

This clonotype appeared many times. This chain uses TRBV28 with TRBJ2-7; 9 bases are shared with TRBD1. Germline CDR1 MDHEN, CDR2 SYDVKM. V gave up 5 bases and J gave up 3 bases; unmatched junction bases: 8. The CDR3 sequence is 15 residues long. The CDR3 reads CASSLRDRVYYEQYF. The CDR3 DNA sequence: TGTGCCAGCAGTCTCCGGGACAGGGTATACTACGAGCAGTACTTC.

Ten or more counts support this clonotype. The chain is built from TRBV10-3 and TRBJ1-2, with D unclear. Germline values: CDR1 ENHRY, CDR2 SYGVKD. The V and J ends lost 4 bases and 6 bases respectively, with 9 bases between them. The CDR3 runs 12 residues. This CDR3 reads CAISVRGDGYTF. DNA for the CDR3: TGTGCCATCAGTGTGCGGGGAGATGGCTACACCTTC.

This clonotype qualifies as medium-sized. V gene TRBV7-6 combines with J gene TRBJ2-1; D is possibly TRBD1 (8 bases). Germline CDR1 reads SGHVS; CDR2 reads FNYEAQ. V dropped 2 bases and J dropped 7 bases, with 21 bases sitting between them. The CDR3 consists of 17 residues. CDR3: CASSLRVGQGGENEQFF. Here the CDR3 DNA reads TGTGCCAGCAGCTTAAGGGTTGGACAGGGAGGGGAAAATGAGCAGTTCTTC. The full variable domain, with the rest looked up from reference TRBV7-6 and TRBJ2-1, is GAGVSQSPRYKVTKRGQDVALRCDPISGHVSLYWYRQALGQGPEFLTYFNYEAQQDKSGLPNDRFSAERPEGSISTLTIQRTEQRDSAMYRCASSLRVGQGGENEQFFGPGTRLTVL.

This clonotype was counted at least ten times. The J gene is TRBJ2-5, the V gene TRBV6-6; D may be TRBD1 (6 bases). Trimming took 4 bases from V and 0 from J, leaving 18 bases between them. Looked up from germline, CDR1 is MNHNY and CDR2 is SVGAGI (reference sequence). The CDR3 length is 17 residues. CDR3 loop: CASSSPYRDRYQETQYF. CDR3 nucleotide sequence: TGTGCCAGCAGTTCCCCGTACAGGGATAGGTACCAAGAGACCCAGTACTTC.

Many counts were recorded for this clonotype. CDR3 amino acids: CAINRGLGTEAFF. The CDR3 coding sequence is TGTGCCATCAACAGGGGGCTAGGCACTGAAGCTTTCTTT. The chain links TRBV10-3 to TRBJ1-1; 9 bases are a match to TRBD1. The CDR3 runs 13 residues. Germline CDR1 ENHRY, CDR2 SYGVKD. Trimming removed 7 bases from V and 4 bases from J; junction bases left unmatched: 4.

There are many counts of this clonotype. The rearrangement links TRBV7-3 to TRBJ2-5; D perhaps matches TRBD1 (5 bases). Looked up from germline, CDR1 is SGHTA and CDR2 is FQGTGA. This CDR3 has 15 amino acids. V lost 1 base and J lost 4, with 13 bases in between. CDR3 region: CASSLIRSRGETQYF. In nucleotides, the CDR3 is TGTGCCAGCAGCTTAATACGGAGTAGGGGAGAGACCCAGTACTTC.

This clonotype was detected many times. A junction end diverges from the germline sequence, so it may reflect a read error. The gene calls are TRBV7-7 and TRBJ2-1, with 7 bases lining up with TRBD2. Germline V lookup: CDR1 SSHAT, CDR2 FNYEAQ (reference sequence). The length of the CDR3 is 15 residues. The CDR3 sequence is CASSLAVSSYNEQFF. The DNA for the CDR3 is TGTGCTAGCAGCCTAGCGGTTAGCTCCTACAATGAGCAGTTCTTC.

In its sample, this clonotype was seen many times. The chain joins TRBV10-3 to TRBJ1-1, with TRBD1 as a possible D gene (6 bases). This CDR3 comprises 17 residues. Germline CDR1 is ENHRY and CDR2 is SYGVKD. The V end was cut by 4 bases, the J end by 1 base, with 19 bases between. CDR3 in DNA: TGTGCCATCAGTGGATACGGGAGAGACAGGAGGAACACTGAAGCTTTCTTT. Protein product: CAISGYGRDRRNTEAFF.